This T cell receptor (beta chain) is from a study of persistence of HIV-infected CD4 T cells. The libraries were made with immunoSEQ version 4 in survey mode. Method: immunoSEQ multiplex PCR; TCRdb's copy keeps in-frame clones and lacks some. The sample holds 35,000 to 40,000 clones, 87% seen once. Of note for this clone: The antigen remains unidentified.

Nonspecific anti-CD3/anti-CD28 bead stimulation represents the broad CD4+ T cell repertoire. Responding CD4+ T cells were sorted by upregulation of both CD40 ligand and CD69. This TCR was sampled from an adult man with HIV who was CMV-seropositive. Specimen: CD4+ T cells sorted from PBMCs after roughly 20-hour stimulation, collected from a patient who received antiretroviral therapy.

The CDR3 region has the DNA TGTGCCAGCAGTGACTCTGACCGGAACACTGAAGCTTTCTTT. The encoded protein is CASSDSDRNTEAFF. V gene TRBV6-4 combines with J gene TRBJ1-1, with D uncertain. This CDR3 has 14 amino acids. V lost 0 bases and J lost 1, with 6 bases in between. The germline V gene has CDR1 MRHNA and CDR2 SNTAGT.